This T cell receptor (beta chain) was identified during a study of cytomegalovirus exposure and HLA in healthy donors. Overall study: For the 300 to 400 genotyped donors, approximately 82% fell within the Caucasian-associated ancestry cluster.

The primer mix had 60 Vbeta and 13 Jbeta primers. Measured with immunoSEQ multiplex PCR; TCRdb has only the in-frame clones, and not every one. The repertoire holds more than 95,000 clones, 60% to 70% seen once, with less than 3.5% in the top ten. Trimming cost V 7 bases and J 7 bases; bases outside gene matches: 5. The germline V gene has CDR1 MNHEY and CDR2 SMNVEV (reference sequence). CDR3 length: 14 residues. The source of this sequence is a woman in her fifties or sixties in good health and CMV-seronegative. The rearrangement joins TRBV27 to TRBJ2-1, with 12 bases lining up with TRBD1. Sequencing was carried out using PBMCs. The CDR3 region has the DNA TGTGCCAGCACCTGGGACAGGGGGCGAAATGAGCAGTTCTTC. Encoded protein: CASTWDRGRNEQFF.